The 23 T cell receptor beta chains in this list originate from one sample, sequenced in a study of blood T cell repertoires in COVID-19. TCRdb's copy holds only in-frame clones and misses some; the assay was immunoSEQ multiplex PCR. The sample records hundreds of thousands of clones, roughly 90% being singletons. The material sequenced was peripheral blood. These receptors came from a woman under 40 with active or convalescent COVID-19.

J is TRBJ2-2 and V is TRBV19, with 12 nucleotides matching TRBD2. The J segment lost 4 bases and the V segment lost 2 bases, leaving 11 bases of the junction unmatched. This CDR3 is built from 19 residues. CDR1 is LNHDA and CDR2 is SQIVND in the germline V gene (reference sequence). The CDR3 DNA follows: TGTGCCAGTAGTATAACTGGGCTAGCGGGGGGGCAGAGCACCGGGGAGCTGTTTTTT. The encoded protein is CASSITGLAGGQSTGELFF.

The chain recombines TRBV19 with TRBJ2-1; D perhaps matches TRBD1 (5 bases). Per germline, CDR1 LNHDA and CDR2 SQIVND (reference sequence). This CDR3 contains 13 residues. V dropped 3 bases and J dropped 8 bases, with 11 bases sitting between them. Written as DNA, the CDR3 is TGTGCCAGTAGTATTTCAGGGTCCCATGAGCAGTTCTTC. Protein sequence: CASSISGSHEQFF.

This CDR3 reads CASSLRGYNEQFF. The CDR3 bases are TGTGCCAGCAGCTTACGGGGATACAATGAGCAGTTCTTC. The chain has TRBV7-2 and TRBJ2-1; possible D gene TRBD2, 5 bases. This CDR3 has 13 amino acids. V lost 2 bases and J lost 4, with 6 bases in between. Germline V gene sequence: CDR1 SGHTA, CDR2 FQGNSA.

The chain couples TRBV13 to TRBJ2-7, with TRBD1 as a possible D gene (6 bases). This CDR3 has 14 residues. The V end was cut by 0 bases, the J end by 2 bases, with 8 bases between. CDR1 is PRHDT, CDR2 FYEKMQ, per germline (reference sequence). The CDR3 bases are TGTGCCAGCAGCTTAGGGGACAGCCCCTACGAGCAGTACTTC. It specifies CASSLGDSPYEQYF.

This clone appeared once. V gene TRBV30 combines with J gene TRBJ1-2; D is perhaps TRBD1 (5 bases). Germline V CDR1 and CDR2: GTSNPN, SVGIG (reference sequence). Deletions cut 2 bases from V and 4 bases from J, with 14 bases between. CDR3 length equals 14 residues. The CDR3 DNA reads as TGTGCCTGGAGTCTCTGGCAGGGCGGCTATGGCTACACCTTC. Translating gives CAWSLWQGGYGYTF.

The chain links TRBV5-4 to TRBJ2-1, with 7 bases that match TRBD2. CDR1 is SGHNT and CDR2 is YYREEE in the germline V gene (reference sequence). J gave up 6 bases and V 4 bases, and 7 bases lay outside the gene matches. The CDR3 covers 14 residues. The CDR3 DNA sequence: TGTGCCAGCAGCCAGACTAGCCTGAGCAATGAGCAGTTCTTC. Translating it yields CASSQTSLSNEQFF.

This chain links TRBV13 with TRBJ2-5; perhaps TRBD2 as D (6 bases). The germline V gene encodes CDR1 PRHDT and CDR2 FYEKMQ (reference sequence). CDR3 length: 15 residues. The ends were cut back, 0 bases at V and 1 base at J, with 9 bases in the middle. Here the CDR3 reads CASSLGGGIQETQYF. CDR3 bases: TGTGCCAGCAGCTTAGGCGGGGGTATCCAAGAGACCCAGTACTTC.

The CDR3 spells CASSILAGEVETQYF. The CDR3 DNA follows: TGTGCCAGCAGCATCCTAGCGGGAGAGGTGGAGACCCAGTACTTC. The rearrangement uses TRBV9 and TRBJ2-5; TRBD2 agrees at 10 bases. The CDR3 has 15 amino acids. CDR1 and CDR2 from the germline V gene are SGDLS and YYNGEE. With 4 bases clipped from V and 5 bases from J, the junction kept 8 bases outside the gene matches.

The gene calls are TRBV12-3 or TRBV12-4 and TRBJ2-7; D unresolved. The V gene lost 3 bases and the J gene lost 3 bases, with 3 bases spanning the gap. This CDR3 has 11 amino acids. DNA for the CDR3: TGTGCCAGCAGTTTTAACTACGAGCAGTACTTC. Translating gives CASSFNYEQYF.

This chain uses TRBV4-1 with TRBJ2-3; TRBD1 is a possible D gene (6 bases). This CDR3 has 16 amino acids. Germline CDR1 MGHRA, CDR2 YSYEKL. Trimming removed 3 bases from V and 4 bases from J, with 17 bases in between. CDR3 sequence: CASSQEVAGVADTQYF. For the CDR3, the DNA is TGCGCCAGCAGCCAGGAAGTGGCAGGGGTAGCAGATACGCAGTATTTT.

The rearrangement joins TRBV14 to TRBJ2-1; 11 positions match TRBD2. Unmatched junction bases numbered 8, after V lost 4 bases and J lost 0 bases. This CDR3 region has 18 residues. Germline V CDR1 and CDR2: SGHDN, FVKESK. The CDR3 bases are TGTGCCAGCAGCCTTCTAGCGGGAGGATTTAGCTCCTACAATGAGCAGTTCTTC. Its protein is CASSLLAGGFSSYNEQFF. Looking up the rest from reference TRBV14 and TRBJ2-1 gives the full variable domain: EAGVTQFPSHSVIEKGQTVTLRCDPISGHDNLYWYRRVMGKEIKFLLHFVKESKQDESGMPNNRFLAERTGGTYSTLKVQPAELEDSGVYFCASSLLAGGFSSYNEQFFGPGTRLTVL.

The rearrangement uses TRBV5-1 and TRBJ1-1; 7 nucleotides match TRBD1. The CDR3 spans 14 residues. Germline CDR1 SGHRS, CDR2 YFSETQ. The trim removed 5 bases at V and 3 bases at J, leaving 7 bases unmatched. CDR3 sequence: CASSSTGSDTEAFF. The CDR3 DNA reads TGCGCCAGCAGTTCGACAGGGTCCGACACTGAAGCTTTCTTT.

This clone has a single count. The genes are TRBV7-9 and TRBJ2-1, with TRBD2 matching over 8 bases. The CDR3 loop spans 17 amino acids. Germline V gene data show CDR1 as SEHNR and CDR2 as FQNEAQ (reference sequence). The trim removed 5 bases at V and 0 bases at J, leaving 9 bases unmatched. CDR3 coding DNA: TGTGCCAGCAGCATCCGACTAGCGTCGAGCTCCTACAATGAGCAGTTCTTC. This codes for CASSIRLASSSYNEQFF.

J is TRBJ1-1 and V is TRBV19; D gene uncertain. V gave up 6 bases and J gave up 4 bases, with 12 bases separating them. The CDR3 loop spans 13 amino acids. Germline loops: CDR1 LNHDA, CDR2 SQIVND (reference sequence). The CDR3 sequence: CASSSHPSTEAFF. The CDR3 bases are TGTGCCAGTAGCTCTCATCCTAGCACTGAAGCTTTCTTT.

This clone was counted a single time. The CDR3, as DNA: TGTGCCAGCAGCCGGAGCTCCTACGAGCAGTACTTC. Its translation: CASSRSSYEQYF. V and J are TRBV14 and TRBJ2-7; D is unclear. Trimming took off 4 bases at V and 0 bases at J, with 4 bases between the two ends. The CDR3 extends over 12 amino acids. CDR1 SGHDN and CDR2 FVKESK come from the germline V gene.

This clone was seen a few times. The V call is TRBV5-6, the J call TRBJ2-3; 9 bases agree with TRBD2. V lost 3 bases and J lost 0; bases outside the gene matches: 8. The CDR3 covers 17 residues. Germline V CDR1 and CDR2: SGHDT, YYEEEE. The CDR3 here is CASSWGLATHSTDTQYF. The CDR3 coding sequence is TGTGCCAGCAGCTGGGGACTAGCCACGCATAGCACAGATACGCAGTATTTT.

The chain employs TRBV5-1 and TRBJ2-1, with TRBD2 matching over 12 bases. Germline-derived CDR1 and CDR2 are SGHRS and YFSETQ. The CDR3 extends over 15 amino acids. The V segment lost 4 bases and the J segment 7 bases; nucleotides outside the gene matches: 6. CDR3 sequence (DNA): TGCGCCAGCAGCCAAAGACTAGCGGGGGTGAATGAGCAGTTCTTC. Its translation is CASSQRLAGVNEQFF.

The chain carries TRBV3-1 (or the pseudogene TRBV3-2) and TRBJ2-5; D not resolved. The CDR3 contains 12 residues. Germline assignment: CDR1 LGHDT and CDR2 YNNKEL (reference sequence). V was cut by 2 bases and J by 5 bases, with 6 bases left in between. DNA of the CDR3: TGTGCCAGCAGCCAAACCCGGGAGACCCAGTACTTC. As protein: CASSQTRETQYF.

The chain carries TRBV5-1 and TRBJ2-5; 8 bases agree with TRBD2. The V gene's germline CDR1 is SGHRS and CDR2 YFSETQ. This CDR3 is built from 16 residues. V shed 4 bases and J 5 bases; nucleotides not matched to a gene: 13. This CDR3 is CASSPSGGGRRETQYF. CDR3 DNA sequence: TGCGCCAGCAGCCCCAGCGGAGGCGGGAGGCGGGAGACCCAGTACTTC. Drawing the rest from reference TRBV5-1 and TRBJ2-5, the complete variable domain is KAGVTQTPRYLIKTRGQQVTLSCSPISGHRSVSWYQQTPGQGLQFLFEYFSETQRNKGNFPGRFSGRQFSNSRSEMNVSTLELGDSALYLCASSPSGGGRRETQYFGPGTRLLVL.

The V call is TRBV5-4, the J call TRBJ2-3, with a weak D call TRBD2 (6 bases). Germline lookup yields CDR1 SGHNT and CDR2 YYREEE (reference sequence). V dropped 2 bases and J dropped 0 bases, with 13 bases sitting between them. The CDR3 is made up of 16 amino acids. The CDR3, as DNA: TGTGCCAGCAGCTTCGAAGGACTATCTAGCACAGATACGCAGTATTTT. It codes for CASSFEGLSSTDTQYF.

The V and J genes are TRBV11-2 and TRBJ1-2, with unresolved D. Trimming removed 7 bases at V and 7 bases at J, with 19 bases between. CDR1 is SGHAT and CDR2 is FQNNGV in the germline V gene. This CDR3 has 14 residues. In DNA form, the CDR3 reads TGTGCCAGCAACTCCGGTGCACATCGCGGTGGCTACACCTTC. Amino acids: CASNSGAHRGGYTF. The full variable domain, its missing parts supplied by reference TRBV11-2 and TRBJ1-2, is EAGVAQSPRYKIIEKRQSVAFWCNPISGHATLYWYQQILGQGPKLLIQFQNNGVVDDSQLPKDRFSAERLKGVDSTLKIQPAKLEDSAVYLCASNSGAHRGGYTFGSGTRLTVV.

The V call is TRBV7-9, the J call TRBJ1-6, with TRBD1 matching 7 bases. Trimming removed 1 base from V and 10 bases from J; junction bases left unmatched: 7. The CDR3 loop spans 15 amino acids. Per germline, CDR1 SEHNR and CDR2 FQNEAQ (reference sequence). As DNA, the CDR3 is TGTGCCAGCAGCTTAGAGGGGACAGTGGGATCACCCCTCCACTTT. Amino acid sequence: CASSLEGTVGSPLHF.

V usage is TRBV6-5 and J usage is TRBJ1-1, with 10 bases that match TRBD1. Germline CDR1 is MNHEY and CDR2 is SVGAGI. Trimming cost V 2 bases and J 1 base; bases outside gene matches: 1. The CDR3 contains 15 residues. CDR3 sequence reads: CASSYRDRGNTEAFF. DNA of the CDR3: TGTGCCAGCAGTTACAGGGACAGGGGGAACACTGAAGCTTTCTTT.